The 5 T cell receptor beta chains listed next were all sequenced from one sample in a study of blood T cell repertoires in COVID-19. Sequenced by immunoSEQ multiplex PCR; TCRdb stores in-frame clones only, minus some. The sample records about 190,000 clones, 80% to 90% being singletons. The material sequenced was peripheral blood. These receptors originate from a woman younger than 30 who had recovered from COVID-19.

This clone was seen only once. The chain couples TRBV6-2 or TRBV6-3 to TRBJ1-1, with TRBD1 matching 11 bases. The V gene's germline CDR1 is MNHEY and CDR2 SVGEGT. The V segment lost 4 bases and the J segment 5 bases; nucleotides outside the gene matches: 6. The CDR3 extends over 15 amino acids. In DNA form, the CDR3 reads TGTGCCAGCAGTTTCACGGGACAGGGGGTTACTGAAGCTTTCTTT. This encodes CASSFTGQGVTEAFF.

The V and J genes are TRBV4-1 and TRBJ2-1; 8 bases fit TRBD2. Trimming removed 2 bases from V and 3 bases from J; junction bases left unmatched: 9. Germline CDR1 is MGHRA and CDR2 is YSYEKL. The CDR3 spans 17 residues. The CDR3 DNA reads as TGCGCCAGCAGCCAACAATCCTTAGCGGGGTTCTACAATGAGCAGTTCTTC. It specifies CASSQQSLAGFYNEQFF.

This clone has just one count. This sequence joins TRBV7-9 and TRBJ2-4; TRBD2 is a possible D gene (5 bases). There are 12 residues in the CDR3. Germline values: CDR1 SEHNR, CDR2 FQNEAQ (reference sequence). Trimming took 6 bases from V and 9 from J, leaving 12 bases between them. DNA for the CDR3: TGTGCCAGCAGGGACCCCCGGGGCATTCAGTACTTC. Protein: CASRDPRGIQYF.

The chain employs TRBV9 and TRBJ2-7, with no clear D. V was shortened by 3 bases and J by 0 bases, with 7 bases between the two germline ends. The length of the CDR3 is 13 residues. Germline V gene data show CDR1 as SGDLS and CDR2 as YYNGEE. CDR3 in DNA: TGTGCCAGCAGCGCTGCTAACTCCTACGAGCAGTACTTC. It specifies CASSAANSYEQYF.

The rearrangement links TRBV4-1 to TRBJ1-2; D not resolved. The ends were cut back, 0 bases at V and 3 bases at J, with 11 bases in the middle. Per the germline V gene, CDR1 is MGHRA and CDR2 is YSYEKL. This CDR3 region has 15 residues. Written as DNA, the CDR3 is TGCGCCAGCAGCCAAGATCCAAGGAGCTACTATGGCTACACCTTC. The encoded protein is CASSQDPRSYYGYTF.